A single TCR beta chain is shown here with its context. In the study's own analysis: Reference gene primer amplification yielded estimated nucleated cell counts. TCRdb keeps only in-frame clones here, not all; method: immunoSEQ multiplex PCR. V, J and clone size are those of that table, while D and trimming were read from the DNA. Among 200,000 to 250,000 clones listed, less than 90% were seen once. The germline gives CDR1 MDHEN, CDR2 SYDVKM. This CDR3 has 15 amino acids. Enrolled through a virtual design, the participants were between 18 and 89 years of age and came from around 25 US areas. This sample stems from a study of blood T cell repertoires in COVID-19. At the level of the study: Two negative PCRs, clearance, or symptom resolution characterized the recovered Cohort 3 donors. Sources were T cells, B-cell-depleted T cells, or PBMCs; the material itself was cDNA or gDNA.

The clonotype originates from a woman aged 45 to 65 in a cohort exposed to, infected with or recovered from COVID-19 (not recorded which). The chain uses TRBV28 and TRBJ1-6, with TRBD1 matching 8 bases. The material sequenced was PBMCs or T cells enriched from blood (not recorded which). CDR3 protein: CAVQGAGGSNSPLHF. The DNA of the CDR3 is TGTGCGGTCCAGGGGGCGGGGGGGAGTAATTCACCCCTCCACTTT.